The rows below give T cell receptor beta chains drawn from one sample of a study of cytomegalovirus exposure and HLA in healthy donors. Method: immunoSEQ multiplex PCR; TCRdb's copy keeps in-frame clones and lacks some. This table has roughly 180,000 clones, roughly four fifths appearing once. Specimen: PBMCs. The receptors were gathered from a female donor in good health and CMV-seronegative. CDR3s include the opening cysteine and the closing phenylalanine or tryptophan. A D gene is named only where the DNA matches it firmly. Expanded clones are given a class, and other clones once, few, many or no size at all.

D	J	V	size	CDR3	DNA
.	TRBJ2-1	TRBV20-1	.	CSAPESNEQFF	TGCAGTGCTCCGGAGAGCAATGAGCAGTTCTTC
TRBD1	TRBJ2-3	TRBV29-1	.	CSVERGLSTDTQYF	TGCAGCGTTGAAAGGGGGCTGAGCACAGATACGCAGTATTTT
.	TRBJ2-1	TRBV19	.	CASSVESGTYNEQFF	TGTGCCAGTAGTGTGGAGTCAGGGACCTACAATGAGCAGTTCTTC
.	TRBJ2-1	TRBV5-6	few	CASSDGYREGEQFF	TGTGCCAGCAGCGACGGTTACAGGGAGGGTGAGCAGTTCTTC
.	TRBJ1-2	TRBV6-5	.	CASSYRSGNGYTF	TGTGCCAGCAGTTACAGGTCGGGGAATGGCTACACCTTC
TRBD2	TRBJ2-7	TRBV9	once	CASSVDSGRGAYEQYF	TGTGCCAGCAGCGTAGACAGCGGGAGGGGGGCGTACGAGCAGTACTTC
.	TRBJ1-3	TRBV7-6	.	CASSFSPFDRRGNTIYF	TGTGCCAGCAGCTTTTCACCTTTCGACAGGCGCGGAAACACCATATATTTT
TRBD2	TRBJ2-3	TRBV27	few	CASTGLAGTDTQYF	TGTGCCAGCACCGGACTAGCGGGTACAGATACGCAGTATTTT
TRBD1	TRBJ2-5	TRBV4-3	.	CASSQVDRAPETQYF	TGCGCCAGCAGCCAGGTAGACAGGGCCCCAGAGACCCAGTACTTC
.	TRBJ2-3	TRBV7-2	few	CASGSSGTDTQYF	TGTGCCAGCGGGTCTAGCGGCACAGATACGCAGTATTTT
.	TRBJ2-7	TRBV4-3	few	CASSQDHWGQGNEQYF	TGCGCCAGCAGCCAAGATCATTGGGGGCAGGGGAACGAGCAGTACTTC
.	TRBJ1-5	TRBV19	once	CASSMGGFSNQPQHF	TGTGCCAGTAGTATGGGAGGGTTCAGCAATCAGCCCCAGCATTTT
.	TRBJ1-2	TRBV11-2	.	CASSFLSTDSYGYTF	TGTGCCAGCAGCTTCCTCTCGACCGACTCCTATGGCTACACCTTC
TRBD1	TRBJ2-7	TRBV28	.	CATRTGVTGVGQYF	TGTGCCACCCGGACAGGGGTTACGGGCGTGGGGCAGTACTTC
TRBD1	TRBJ1-5	TRBV19	.	CASSSGQVYEPQHF	TGTGCCAGTAGTAGCGGACAGGTTTATGAGCCCCAGCATTTT
.	TRBJ2-5	TRBV29-1	.	CSAPGSTDQETQYF	TGCAGCGCCCCCGGTTCGACAGACCAAGAGACCCAGTACTTC
.	TRBJ2-2	TRBV10-3	once	CAPPTGHRGAVF	TGTGCCCCCCCCACGGGCCACCGGGGAGCTGTTTTT
TRBD2	TRBJ2-7	TRBV28	.	CASSSSSQGLGAREQYF	TGTGCCAGCAGTTCATCCTCTCAGGGACTAGGAGCACGGGAGCAGTACTTC
.	TRBJ2-7	TRBV30	.	CAYSVGEQYF	TGTGCCTACTCGGTTGGCGAGCAGTACTTC
.	TRBJ1-2	TRBV28	.	CASSSDVAGSNYGYTF	TGTGCCAGCAGCTCCGACGTGGCGGGATCTAACTATGGCTACACCTTC
.	TRBJ1-2	TRBV7-2	.	CASSLTRVAGYTF	TGTGCCAGCAGCTTAACTAGGGTGGCTGGCTACACCTTC
TRBD1	TRBJ2-7	TRBV5-1	.	CASSLEGQGRRSSYEQYF	TGCGCCAGCAGCTTGGAGGGACAGGGGAGAAGGAGCTCCTACGAGCAGTACTTC
.	TRBJ1-1	TRBV5-1	.	CASSLAVNTEAFF	TGCGCCAGCAGCTTGGCCGTGAACACTGAAGCTTTCTTT